The next 31 T cell receptor beta chains were all read from a single sample in a study of blood T cell repertoires in COVID-19. The table came from immunoSEQ multiplex PCR; TCRdb's copy has only in-frame clones and leaves some out. The data contain about 88,000 clones, around nine tenths of them singletons. Sequencing input: peripheral blood. These receptors were obtained from a man in his sixties with acute or convalescent COVID-19.

The J gene is TRBJ1-2, the V gene TRBV2; D uncertain. Between the trimmed V and J ends, which lost 4 bases and 4 bases, there was a span of 10 bases. The germline gives CDR1 SNHLY, CDR2 FYNNEI. This CDR3 spans 13 amino acids. CDR3 in DNA: TGTGCCAGCAGTGGGCGGGTGGCCTATGGCTACACCTTC. Amino acid sequence: CASSGRVAYGYTF.

The chain uses TRBV27 and TRBJ1-5; perhaps TRBD1 as D (5 bases). The CDR3 is 15 residues long. The germline CDR1 and CDR2 sequences are MNHEY and SMNVEV (reference sequence). Deletions cut 5 bases from V and 2 bases from J, with 13 bases between. CDR3 sequence (DNA): TGTGCCAGCAGTCCAGGGATTTACGGCAATCAGCCCCAGCATTTT. This gives the protein CASSPGIYGNQPQHF.

V usage is TRBV13 and J usage is TRBJ2-1, with 7 bases that match TRBD2. Germline V gene sequence: CDR1 PRHDT, CDR2 FYEKMQ (reference sequence). This CDR3 has 15 amino acids. V lost 5 bases to trimming and J lost 0 bases; unmatched junction nucleotides: 4. The chain's CDR3 is CASSQSGGSYNEQFF. CDR3 bases: TGTGCCAGCAGCCAATCGGGGGGCTCCTACAATGAGCAGTTCTTC.

This clone was picked up one time. The chain is built from TRBV18 and TRBJ1-1; 7 bases line up with TRBD1. The V segment lost 4 bases and the J segment 3 bases; nucleotides outside the gene matches: 8. Germline lookup yields CDR1 KGHSH and CDR2 LQKENI. There are 15 residues in the CDR3. CDR3 nucleotide sequence: TGTGCCAGCTCACTAGACAGGGTTGAGGACACTGAAGCTTTCTTT. Amino acids: CASSLDRVEDTEAFF.

The genes are TRBV19 and TRBJ1-1, with TRBD1 matching over 7 bases. CDR3 length: 14 amino acids. The J segment lost 7 bases and the V segment lost 8 bases, leaving 13 bases of the junction unmatched. Germline V gives CDR1 LNHDA, CDR2 SQIVND (reference sequence). The CDR3 coding sequence is TGTGCCAGTGCTCGGACAGGCGACGAAGGTGAAGCTTTCTTT. Its translation: CASARTGDEGEAFF.

The chain employs TRBV7-9 and TRBJ2-3, with D unclear. The length of the CDR3 is 12 residues. CDR1 is SEHNR, CDR2 FQNEAQ, per germline (reference sequence). V was trimmed by 3 bases and J by 4 bases, leaving 5 bases between them. This chain's CDR3 is CASSFGSDTQYF. The CDR3 nucleotides read TGTGCCAGCAGCTTCGGGTCAGATACGCAGTATTTT.

V and J are TRBV11-2 and TRBJ2-7; D gene uncertain. The CDR3 sequence is 14 residues long. The germline V gene has CDR1 SGHAT and CDR2 FQNNGV. V gave up 4 bases and J gave up 3 bases, with 13 bases separating them. CDR3 region: CASSSPTHFYEQYF. The CDR3 DNA reads TGTGCCAGCAGCTCCCCCACTCATTTCTACGAGCAGTACTTC.

This chain links TRBV18 with TRBJ2-4; no clear D. Trimming pared 3 bases from V and 9 bases from J, leaving 15 bases between. This CDR3 is 14 amino acids long. Looked up from germline, CDR1 is KGHSH and CDR2 is LQKENI. Here the CDR3 reads CASSPESIGGIQYF. The DNA for the CDR3 is TGTGCCAGCTCACCCGAATCTATCGGCGGCATTCAGTACTTC.

The rearrangement uses TRBV27 and TRBJ2-7; 14 bases align to TRBD2. Trimming removed 5 bases from V and 2 bases from J; junction bases left unmatched: 5. This CDR3 is 16 amino acids long. Germline V lookup: CDR1 MNHEY, CDR2 SMNVEV (reference sequence). CDR3 sequence reads: CASSPGTSGSPYEQYF. CDR3 in DNA: TGTGCCAGCAGTCCCGGGACTAGCGGGAGCCCCTACGAGCAGTACTTC.

This chain uses TRBV19 with TRBJ2-1; D is unclear. In germline, CDR1 is LNHDA, CDR2 SQIVND (reference sequence). The CDR3 covers 15 residues. The V end was cut by 6 bases, the J end by 5 bases, with 17 bases between. The CDR3 nucleotides are TGTGCCAGTAGCGAACTCGGGTCCGTCAACAATGAGCAGTTCTTC. Its translation is CASSELGSVNNEQFF.

V usage is TRBV27 and J usage is TRBJ2-7; 9 nucleotides match TRBD2. Germline V gene sequence: CDR1 MNHEY, CDR2 SMNVEV (reference sequence). V was clipped by 3 bases and J by 3 bases; unmatched bases: 6. The CDR3 is 15 amino acids. CDR3 sequence reads: CASSFFAGGIYEQYF. The DNA for the CDR3 is TGTGCCAGCAGTTTCTTCGCGGGAGGGATCTACGAGCAGTACTTC.

The chain joins TRBV5-6 to TRBJ2-1, with 8 bases matching TRBD2. The ends lost 1 base at V and 1 base at J; junction bases unmatched: 4. Germline V gene data show CDR1 as SGHDT and CDR2 as YYEEEE. The CDR3 length is 16 residues. CDR3 DNA sequence: TGTGCCAGCAGCTTGCTCACTAGCGGATCCTACAATGAGCAGTTCTTC. Translated: CASSLLTSGSYNEQFF.

The chain couples TRBV5-1 to TRBJ1-2; D unresolved. The CDR3 extends over 12 amino acids. Germline V gene lookup returns CDR1 SGHRS and CDR2 YFSETQ. The V end lost 2 bases, the J end lost 4 bases, and 6 bases lay between the germline ends. This CDR3 reads CASSFESYGYTF. CDR3 nucleotide sequence: TGCGCCAGCAGCTTCGAGTCCTATGGCTACACCTTC. The full variable domain, completed using reference TRBV5-1 and TRBJ1-2, is KAGVTQTPRYLIKTRGQQVTLSCSPISGHRSVSWYQQTPGQGLQFLFEYFSETQRNKGNFPGRFSGRQFSNSRSEMNVSTLELGDSALYLCASSFESYGYTFGSGTRLTVV.

This rearrangement joins TRBV19 to TRBJ2-1, with D uncertain. Trimming cost V 2 bases and J 4 bases, with 9 bases left between them. The germline CDR1 and CDR2 sequences are LNHDA and SQIVND (reference sequence). The CDR3 contains 14 residues. In DNA form, the CDR3 reads TGTGCCAGTAGTATAACCGCGGATTACAATGAGCAGTTCTTC. It codes for CASSITADYNEQFF.

In its sample, this clone was seen a few times. The identical CDR3 is also encoded by other nucleotide sequences in the sample. Written as DNA, the CDR3 is TGTGCCAGCAGTCAGGGGGCGGGTTACCAAGAGACCCAGTACTTC. Amino acid sequence: CASSQGAGYQETQYF. V is TRBV27 and J is TRBJ2-5, with 8 bases aligning to TRBD1. The CDR3 sequence is 15 residues long. V dropped 5 bases and J dropped 0; count of bases not matched to a gene: 5. The germline CDR1 and CDR2 sequences are MNHEY and SMNVEV (reference sequence).

This sequence joins TRBV5-1 and TRBJ2-7, with 7 bases lining up with TRBD2. The CDR3 spans 15 residues. The germline CDR1 and CDR2 sequences are SGHRS and YFSETQ. Germline trimming cut 0 bases from V and 6 bases from J; bases unmatched to any gene: 9. The DNA of the CDR3 is TGCGCCAGCAGCTTGGTCGCGGGAGAACTTAGCGAGCAGTACTTC. Its protein is CASSLVAGELSEQYF.

The genes are TRBV28 and TRBJ2-3, with TRBD2 identical over 10 bases. Germline assignment: CDR1 MDHEN and CDR2 SYDVKM. Trimming took 5 bases from V and 0 from J; bases not matched to a gene: 2. The CDR3 sequence is 15 residues long. CDR3 in amino acids: CASSPTSGSTDTQYF. The CDR3 nucleotides are TGTGCCAGCAGTCCGACTAGCGGGAGCACAGATACGCAGTATTTT.

J is TRBJ2-7 and V is TRBV6-5, with TRBD1 matching over 8 bases. From germline, CDR1 is MNHEY and CDR2 SVGAGI. This CDR3 is built from 13 residues. J lost 3 bases, V lost 6 bases, and 4 bases had no gene match. The CDR3 sequence is CASRWDRNYEQYF. For the CDR3, the DNA is TGTGCCAGCAGGTGGGACAGGAACTACGAGCAGTACTTC.

The chain links TRBV30 to TRBJ2-3, with 8 bases fitting TRBD2. The J segment lost 6 bases and the V segment lost 3 bases, leaving 8 bases of the junction unmatched. CDR3 size: 14 residues. The V gene's germline CDR1 is GTSNPN and CDR2 SVGIG (reference sequence). The CDR3 here is CAWSGLAGFDTQYF. CDR3 DNA sequence: TGTGCCTGGAGCGGACTAGCCGGGTTTGATACGCAGTATTTT. Full variable domain (rest looked up from reference TRBV30 and TRBJ2-3): SQTIHQWPATLVQPVGSPLSLECTVEGTSNPNLYWYRQAAGRGLQLLFYSVGIGQISSEVPQNLSASRPQDRQFILSSKKLLLSDSGFYLCAWSGLAGFDTQYFGPGTRLTVL.

The CDR3 region is CASRRTGSYEQYF. The CDR3 nucleotides read TGTGCCAGTAGACGGACAGGGTCCTACGAGCAGTACTTC. This chain links TRBV19 with TRBJ2-7, with 8 bases fitting TRBD1. CDR3 length: 13 residues. The V and J ends lost 6 bases and 1 base, in that order; junction bases with no gene match: 2. The germline CDR1 and CDR2 sequences are LNHDA and SQIVND (reference sequence).

This chain links TRBV5-6 with TRBJ1-2; TRBD1 matches 9 bases. This CDR3 spans 14 amino acids. V lost 1 base to trimming and J lost 8 bases; unmatched junction nucleotides: 6. Germline V CDR1 and CDR2: SGHDT, YYEEEE. CDR3 amino acids: CASSLNRGLGGYTF. The CDR3 region has the DNA TGTGCCAGCAGCTTGAACAGGGGGCTCGGCGGCTACACCTTC.

J is TRBJ2-7 and V is TRBV4-3; 7 positions match TRBD1. The CDR3 sequence is 15 residues long. V lost 1 base and J lost 1; bases outside the gene matches: 4. Germline V gene lookup returns CDR1 LGHNA and CDR2 YSLEER. The CDR3 is CASSQGGGKSYEQYF. Here the CDR3 DNA reads TGCGCCAGCAGCCAAGGAGGGGGCAAATCCTACGAGCAGTACTTC.

This clone was picked up one time. The J gene is TRBJ1-2, the V gene TRBV19, with TRBD1 identical over 9 bases. V lost 6 bases, J lost 5 bases, and 13 bases stayed unmatched. Per the germline V gene, CDR1 is LNHDA and CDR2 is SQIVND (reference sequence). This CDR3 is built from 16 residues. CDR3 sequence: CASSRSVGTGIYGYTF. Here the CDR3 DNA reads TGTGCCAGTAGCAGGTCAGTCGGGACAGGGATATATGGCTACACCTTC. Combining the CDR3 with reference TRBV19 and TRBJ1-2 gives the whole variable domain DGGITQSPKYLFRKEGQNVTLSCEQNLNHDAMYWYRQDPGQGLRLIYYSQIVNDFQKGDIAEGYSVSREKKESFPLTVTSAQKNPTAFYLCASSRSVGTGIYGYTFGSGTRLTVV.

J is TRBJ2-1 and V is TRBV7-9, with 9 bases lining up with TRBD2. CDR1 is SEHNR and CDR2 is FQNEAQ in the germline V gene (reference sequence). The junction had 7 bases not matched to a gene; V was cut back by 3 bases and J by 7 bases. The CDR3 consists of 15 residues. The chain's CDR3 is CASSFFGSGGNEQFF. The CDR3 nucleotides read TGTGCCAGCAGCTTTTTCGGGAGCGGGGGGAATGAGCAGTTCTTC.

In this sample, this clone turned up a few times. This chain links TRBV18 with TRBJ2-1; 9 nucleotides align to TRBD2. The V segment lost 4 bases and the J segment 5 bases; nucleotides outside the gene matches: 6. CDR1 and CDR2 from the germline V gene are KGHSH and LQKENI. This CDR3 is 15 amino acids long. The CDR3 here is CASSLLAGDDNEQFF. DNA of the CDR3: TGTGCCAGCTCACTATTAGCGGGAGACGACAATGAGCAGTTCTTC.

The rearrangement links TRBV4-3 to TRBJ1-1, with 8 positions matching TRBD1. This CDR3 region has 15 residues. CDR1 and CDR2 from the germline V gene are LGHNA and YSLEER. Losses at the gene ends were 1 base for V and 4 bases for J; bases not matched to a gene: 5. The CDR3 bases are TGCGCCAGCAGCCAAGTTCAGGGGGCTTTCACTGAAGCTTTCTTT. This translates into CASSQVQGAFTEAFF.

The chain combines TRBV7-8 with TRBJ1-1; 12 nucleotides match TRBD1. Germline values: CDR1 SGHVS, CDR2 FQNEAQ. The CDR3 contains 18 residues. V dropped 4 bases and J dropped 4; count of bases not matched to a gene: 13. In DNA form, the CDR3 reads TGTGCCAGCAGCTGGCCACCGGGACAGGGGGCTATAGGCACTGAAGCTTTCTTT. This translates into CASSWPPGQGAIGTEAFF. The whole variable domain, filled in from reference TRBV7-8 and TRBJ1-1, reads GAGVSQSPRYKVAKRGQDVALRCDPISGHVSLFWYQQALGQGPEFLTYFQNEAQLDKSGLPSDRFFAERPEGSVSTLKIQRTQQEDSAVYLCASSWPPGQGAIGTEAFFGQGTRLTVV.

This chain connects TRBV14 to TRBJ2-5; 8 nucleotides line up with TRBD2. Unmatched junction bases numbered 7, after V lost 2 bases and J lost 5 bases. Germline assignment: CDR1 SGHDN and CDR2 FVKESK. CDR3 length equals 15 residues. The CDR3 is CASSQRSRTSETQYF. The CDR3 DNA reads as TGTGCCAGCAGCCAAAGGTCCCGGACTAGCGAGACCCAGTACTTC.

V and J are TRBV19 and TRBJ1-2; D remains ambiguous. Trimming left V 0 bases short and J 0 bases short, with 11 bases between. CDR1 and CDR2 from the germline V gene are LNHDA and SQIVND (reference sequence). The CDR3 contains 16 residues. CDR3 sequence (DNA): TGTGCCAGTAGTATAGAGGCCGGGGTATCTAACTATGGCTACACCTTC. It translates to CASSIEAGVSNYGYTF.

The CDR3 DNA follows: TGTGCCACCAGCAGAGACTATCCCGGGACAGGGCGGGCTGAAAAACTGTTTTTT. Encoded protein: CATSRDYPGTGRAEKLFF. The rearrangement joins TRBV15 to TRBJ1-4, with 9 bases that match TRBD1. The V segment lost 0 bases and the J segment 7 bases; nucleotides outside the gene matches: 12. The germline V gene has CDR1 LNHNV and CDR2 YYDKDF (reference sequence). This CDR3 is built from 18 residues.

V is TRBV6-2 or TRBV6-3 and J is TRBJ1-1; 7 bases match TRBD1. Looked up from germline, CDR1 is MNHEY and CDR2 is SVGEGT. This CDR3 is 15 amino acids long. V dropped 5 bases and J dropped 0; count of bases not matched to a gene: 6. CDR3 DNA: TGTGCCAGCAGTCTACAGGGGTACTTGAACACTGAAGCTTTCTTT. Encoded protein: CASSLQGYLNTEAFF.